A selection of T cell receptor beta chains follows, all from one sample in a study of Graves' ophthalmopathy and Graves' hyperthyroidism. Using its own MiXCR run on the multiplex PCR reads, TCRdb lists one record per CDR3 protein. The sample holds 340,000 or so distinct CDR3 sequences, about a sixth seen once. The sequencing input was peripheral blood. These receptors all come from an adult man with Graves' ophthalmopathy. Each CDR3 is given without its conserved first and last residue. Size values are once, few and many counts, or a class for expanded clones, and some rows have none.

v_call: TRBV7-6
clone_size: many
j_call: TRBJ2-5
cdr3_aa: ASSSRLAAQETQY

v_call: TRBV6-5
clone_size: many
j_call: TRBJ2-7
cdr3_aa: ARGEFLGGRAGEQY

v_call: TRBV12-3/TRBV12-4
clone_size: .
j_call: TRBJ1-5
cdr3_aa: ASSVGHSNQPQH

v_call: TRBV29-1
clone_size: many
j_call: TRBJ1-2
cdr3_aa: SARDRDDYGYT

v_call: TRBV20-1
clone_size: many
j_call: TRBJ2-7
cdr3_aa: SATTSGSPYEQY

v_call: TRBV10-3
clone_size: many
j_call: TRBJ1-2
cdr3_aa: AFGQDGNGYT

v_call: TRBV2
clone_size: many
j_call: TRBJ2-7
cdr3_aa: ASSERLVSYEQY

v_call: TRBV7-9
clone_size: many
j_call: TRBJ2-1
cdr3_aa: ASSLELAGVEEQF

v_call: TRBV4-2
clone_size: many
j_call: TRBJ2-7
cdr3_aa: ASSQGGISYEQY

v_call: TRBV12-3/TRBV12-4
clone_size: many
j_call: TRBJ1-5
cdr3_aa: ASSSMTWTGSNQPQH

v_call: TRBV5-1
clone_size: many
j_call: TRBJ1-5
cdr3_aa: ASSFFGPQPQH

v_call: TRBV6-2/TRBV6-3
clone_size: many
j_call: TRBJ2-5
cdr3_aa: ASSLGGKETQY

v_call: TRBV11-2
clone_size: many
j_call: TRBJ1-2
cdr3_aa: ASSTGTGLVRGYGYT

v_call: TRBV4-1
clone_size: many
j_call: TRBJ1-5
cdr3_aa: ASSQGQGVEYSNQPQH

v_call: TRBV2
clone_size: many
j_call: TRBJ2-6
cdr3_aa: ASSAGTGANVLT

v_call: TRBV7-2
clone_size: many
j_call: TRBJ2-7
cdr3_aa: ASSYYGQYEQY

v_call: TRBV18
clone_size: many
j_call: TRBJ2-5
cdr3_aa: ASSPPGTVIWAQY

v_call: TRBV7-9
clone_size: many
j_call: TRBJ2-7
cdr3_aa: ASSHRDRGDEQY

v_call: TRBV28
clone_size: .
j_call: TRBJ1-5
cdr3_aa: ASKQGSGPPQH

v_call: TRBV2
clone_size: many
j_call: TRBJ2-7
cdr3_aa: ATAFTRQGRGEQY

v_call: TRBV7-8
clone_size: many
j_call: TRBJ1-5
cdr3_aa: ASSPPGVGNQPQH

v_call: TRBV12-3/TRBV12-4
clone_size: many
j_call: TRBJ2-7
cdr3_aa: ASSSSGTSLGQY

v_call: TRBV29-1
clone_size: many
j_call: TRBJ2-7
cdr3_aa: SGGREDTYEQY

v_call: TRBV30
clone_size: many
j_call: TRBJ2-7
cdr3_aa: AWSVQSSYEQY

v_call: TRBV6-5
clone_size: many
j_call: TRBJ2-5
cdr3_aa: ASSRSKSVAETQY

v_call: TRBV11-1
clone_size: many
j_call: TRBJ2-5
cdr3_aa: ASSFRKGLAGVETQY

v_call: TRBV30
clone_size: many
j_call: TRBJ2-2
cdr3_aa: AWSVGRSGELF

v_call: TRBV28
clone_size: once
j_call: TRBJ2-7
cdr3_aa: ASRTGFREQY

v_call: TRBV5-1
clone_size: many
j_call: TRBJ2-5
cdr3_aa: ASSLEAVPKTQY

v_call: TRBV12-3/TRBV12-4
clone_size: many
j_call: TRBJ1-2
cdr3_aa: ASSLGLSYGYT

v_call: TRBV11-2
clone_size: many
j_call: TRBJ2-3
cdr3_aa: ASSPGDRGWDTQY

v_call: TRBV5-8
clone_size: many
j_call: TRBJ2-2
cdr3_aa: ASSPTGGAAGELF

v_call: TRBV4-1
clone_size: many
j_call: TRBJ1-2
cdr3_aa: ASSPSGQFYGYT

v_call: TRBV5-1
clone_size: .
j_call: TRBJ2-2
cdr3_aa: ASRPDGDTGELF

v_call: TRBV6-2/TRBV6-3
clone_size: many
j_call: TRBJ2-7
cdr3_aa: ASSIPGLAAEQY

v_call: TRBV6-5
clone_size: many
j_call: TRBJ2-5
cdr3_aa: ASRTNTGGPQETQY

v_call: TRBV4-1
clone_size: many
j_call: TRBJ2-5
cdr3_aa: ASSVKATGGGKTQY

v_call: TRBV30
clone_size: few
j_call: TRBJ1-2
cdr3_aa: AWSLHRRVGYT

v_call: TRBV6-5
clone_size: many
j_call: TRBJ2-5
cdr3_aa: ASTHGTGLVQETQY

v_call: TRBV12-3/TRBV12-4
clone_size: once
j_call: TRBJ1-5
cdr3_aa: ASSLAMNNQPQH